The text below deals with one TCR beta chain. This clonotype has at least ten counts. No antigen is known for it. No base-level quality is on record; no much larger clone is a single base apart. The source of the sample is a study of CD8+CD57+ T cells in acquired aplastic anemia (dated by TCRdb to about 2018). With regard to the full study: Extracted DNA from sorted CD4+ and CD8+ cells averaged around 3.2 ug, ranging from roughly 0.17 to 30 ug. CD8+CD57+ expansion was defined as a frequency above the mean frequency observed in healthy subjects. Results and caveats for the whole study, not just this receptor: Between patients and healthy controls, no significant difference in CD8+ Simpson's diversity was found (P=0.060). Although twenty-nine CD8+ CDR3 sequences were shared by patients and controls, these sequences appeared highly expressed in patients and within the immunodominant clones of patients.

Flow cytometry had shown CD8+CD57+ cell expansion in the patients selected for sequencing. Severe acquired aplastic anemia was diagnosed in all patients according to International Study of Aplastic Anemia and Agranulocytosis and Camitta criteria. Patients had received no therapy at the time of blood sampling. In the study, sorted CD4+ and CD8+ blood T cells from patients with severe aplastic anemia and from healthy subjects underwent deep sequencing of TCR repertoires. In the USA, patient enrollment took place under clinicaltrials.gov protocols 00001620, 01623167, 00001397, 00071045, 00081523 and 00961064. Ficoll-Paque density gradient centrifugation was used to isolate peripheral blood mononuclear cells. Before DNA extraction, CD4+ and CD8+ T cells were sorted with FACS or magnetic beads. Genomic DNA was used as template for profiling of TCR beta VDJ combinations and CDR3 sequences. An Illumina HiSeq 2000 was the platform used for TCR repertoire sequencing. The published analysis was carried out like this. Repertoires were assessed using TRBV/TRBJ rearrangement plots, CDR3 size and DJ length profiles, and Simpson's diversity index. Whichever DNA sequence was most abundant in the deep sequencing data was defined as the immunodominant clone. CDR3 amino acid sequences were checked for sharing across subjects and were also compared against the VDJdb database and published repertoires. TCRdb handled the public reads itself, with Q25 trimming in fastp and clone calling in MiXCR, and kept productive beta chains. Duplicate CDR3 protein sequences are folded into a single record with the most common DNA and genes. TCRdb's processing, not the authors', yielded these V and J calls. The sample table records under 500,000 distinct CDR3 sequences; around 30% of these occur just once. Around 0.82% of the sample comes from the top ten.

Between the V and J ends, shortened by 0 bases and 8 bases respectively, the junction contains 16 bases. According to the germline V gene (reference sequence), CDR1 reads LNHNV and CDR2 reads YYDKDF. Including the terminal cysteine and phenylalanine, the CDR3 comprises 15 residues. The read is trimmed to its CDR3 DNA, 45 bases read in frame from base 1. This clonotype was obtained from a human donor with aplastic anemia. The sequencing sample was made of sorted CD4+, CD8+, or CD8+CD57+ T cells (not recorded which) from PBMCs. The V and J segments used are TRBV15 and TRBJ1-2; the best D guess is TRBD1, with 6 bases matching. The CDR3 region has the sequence CATSRDETGYHGYTF. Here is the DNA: TGTGCCACCAGCAGAGACGAGACAGGTTATCACGGCTACACCTTC.